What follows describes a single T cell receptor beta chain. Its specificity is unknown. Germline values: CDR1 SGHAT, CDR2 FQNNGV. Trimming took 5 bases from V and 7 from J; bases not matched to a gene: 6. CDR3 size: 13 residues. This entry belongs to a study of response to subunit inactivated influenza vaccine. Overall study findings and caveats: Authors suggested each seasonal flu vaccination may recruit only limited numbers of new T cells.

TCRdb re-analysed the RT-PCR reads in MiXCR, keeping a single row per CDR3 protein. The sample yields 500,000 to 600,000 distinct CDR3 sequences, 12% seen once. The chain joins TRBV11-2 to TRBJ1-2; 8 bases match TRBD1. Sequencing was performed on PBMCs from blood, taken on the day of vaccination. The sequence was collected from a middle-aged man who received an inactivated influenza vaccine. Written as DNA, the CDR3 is TGTGCCAGCAGCGTCAGGGGGCGTCGTGGCTACACCTTC. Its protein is CASSVRGRRGYTF.